The 31 T cell receptor beta chains below were found in one sample sequenced in a study of technical replicates of blood from a few donors. Here immunoSEQ multiplex PCR was the method, and the copy in TCRdb shows in-frame clones only, minus some. The data show some 80,000 clones, with approximately 97% seen just once and under 0.3% held by the top ten. The sequenced sample consisted of T cells isolated from PBMCs. Receptors were obtained from a human donor in good health.

This clone was found a few times. The V call is TRBV6-5, the J call TRBJ1-1; 8 bases are a match to TRBD1. V lost 7 bases and J lost 4; bases outside the gene matches: 8. The germline CDR1 and CDR2 sequences are MNHEY and SVGAGI. CDR3 length: 14 residues. The CDR3: CASNVDRGGTEAFF. The CDR3 DNA sequence: TGTGCCAGCAACGTAGACAGGGGAGGCACTGAAGCTTTCTTT.

The chain is built from TRBV19 and TRBJ1-1; D call uncertain. Germline V gene sequence: CDR1 LNHDA, CDR2 SQIVND (reference sequence). CDR3 length equals 13 residues. The V gene lost 5 bases and the J gene lost 3 bases, with 10 bases spanning the gap. The CDR3 sequence is CASSEALDTEAFF. The DNA of the CDR3 is TGTGCCAGTAGTGAGGCGCTCGACACTGAAGCTTTCTTT.

This clone has a single count. The chain employs TRBV7-2 and TRBJ2-3; 10 nucleotides line up with TRBD2. J was trimmed by 0 bases and V by 5 bases; bases with no gene match: 8. CDR1 SGHTA and CDR2 FQGNSA come from the germline V gene. The CDR3 consists of 17 residues. CDR3 coding DNA: TGTGCCAGCAGCGCGGGACTAGCGCGTACTAGCACAGATACGCAGTATTTT. Its translation: CASSAGLARTSTDTQYF.

This sequence joins TRBV28 and TRBJ2-5; 8 bases line up with TRBD2. Germline lookup yields CDR1 MDHEN and CDR2 SYDVKM. Trimming at V came to 2 bases and at J to 3 bases, leaving 8 bases not matched to a gene. The CDR3 consists of 16 residues. In DNA, the CDR3 is TGTGCCAGCAGTTTACATGGGCTAGCGGGCAAAGAGACCCAGTACTTC. This gives the protein CASSLHGLAGKETQYF. Filled out from reference TRBV28 and TRBJ2-5, the complete variable domain reads DVKVTQSSRYLVKRTGEKVFLECVQDMDHENMFWYRQDPGLGLRLIYFSYDVKMKEKGDIPEGYSVSREKKERFSLILESASTNQTSMYLCASSLHGLAGKETQYFGPGTRLLVL.

The CDR3 DNA reads TGTGCCAGCAGCCCGACATCAATGACACAGGACAATCAGCCCCAGCATTTT. Encoded protein: CASSPTSMTQDNQPQHF. This rearrangement joins TRBV11-2 to TRBJ1-5; D might be TRBD1 (5 bases). CDR1 is SGHAT, CDR2 FQNNGV, per germline. Trimming removed 5 bases from V and 3 bases from J, with 20 bases in between. CDR3 size: 17 residues.

This clone has only one observation. The chain couples TRBV5-1 to TRBJ1-2; a possible D gene is TRBD1 (6 bases). There are 13 residues in the CDR3. Trimming pared 6 bases from V and 5 bases from J, leaving 14 bases between. Looked up from germline, CDR1 is SGHRS and CDR2 is YFSETQ. As DNA, the CDR3 is TGCGCCAGCACTTCGGACAGAGGGTATGGCTACACCTTC. Protein: CASTSDRGYGYTF.

The chain is built from TRBV30 and TRBJ2-3; D perhaps matches TRBD2 (5 bases). CDR1 and CDR2 (germline): GTSNPN, SVGIG (reference sequence). This CDR3 has 13 residues. V was clipped by 7 bases and J by 1 base, with 12 bases between them. In nucleotides, the CDR3 is TGTGCCTACGGGAAAGACGGCACAGATACGCAGTATTTT. This sequence encodes CAYGKDGTDTQYF.

V and J are TRBV27 and TRBJ1-5, with 7 bases fitting TRBD1. The germline V gene encodes CDR1 MNHEY and CDR2 SMNVEV (reference sequence). After removal of 4 bases from V and 5 bases from J, the junction contained 5 bases not matched to a gene. The CDR3 is 14 amino acids. For the CDR3, the DNA is TGTGCCAGCAGTTATTTAGGGGGCGATCAGCCCCAGCATTTT. Its protein product is CASSYLGGDQPQHF.

The chain recombines TRBV5-1 with TRBJ2-7; 9 bases fit TRBD2. The CDR3 consists of 14 residues. The germline V gene has CDR1 SGHRS and CDR2 YFSETQ. Unmatched junction bases numbered 5, after V lost 2 bases and J lost 5 bases. DNA of the CDR3: TGCGCCAGCAGCTTAGCGGGAGGTCTCGACGAGCAGTACTTC. Translated: CASSLAGGLDEQYF.

CDR3 coding DNA: TGCAGCGTTGAAGATCGCACAGGCTATGGCTACACCTTC. The encoded protein is CSVEDRTGYGYTF. The V call is TRBV29-1, the J call TRBJ1-2, with a possible D match to TRBD1 (5 bases). V lost 0 bases and J 4 bases, leaving 9 bases between the germline ends. The CDR3 is made up of 13 amino acids. The germline V gene encodes CDR1 SQVTM and CDR2 ANQGSEA.

The chain recombines TRBV14 with TRBJ2-7; a possible D gene is TRBD2 (5 bases). Germline V gene lookup returns CDR1 SGHDN and CDR2 FVKESK. Trimming took 0 bases from V and 6 from J, leaving 15 bases between them. This CDR3 spans 15 amino acids. CDR3 in DNA: TGTGCCAGCAGCCAAGACGGCCTAGCATTGAGCGAGCAGTACTTC. Amino acids: CASSQDGLALSEQYF.

The rearrangement links TRBV6-1 to TRBJ2-1; 12 positions match TRBD1. The ends lost 7 bases at V and 8 bases at J; junction bases unmatched: 9. Germline assignment: CDR1 MNHNS and CDR2 SASEGT. CDR3 length: 15 residues. The chain's CDR3 is CASKRDRGHSHEQFF. Here the CDR3 DNA reads TGTGCCAGCAAGAGGGACAGGGGGCATTCCCATGAGCAGTTCTTC.

This chain joins TRBV11-3 and TRBJ1-1; D is ambiguous. Trimming removed 5 bases at V and 3 bases at J, with 10 bases between. The CDR3 totals 13 residues. From germline, CDR1 is SGHNT and CDR2 YENEEA. CDR3 residues: CASSQDSYTEAFF. The CDR3 DNA sequence: TGTGCCAGCAGCCAGGACTCTTACACTGAAGCTTTCTTT.

Only one count was recorded for this clone. The junction differs from germline at one of its ends, possibly a read error. V gene TRBV7-7 combines with J gene TRBJ2-7; D is unresolved. CDR3 length: 13 residues. CDR1 is SSHAT, CDR2 FNYEAQ, per germline (reference sequence). This CDR3 is CASSLDRLNEQYF. DNA for the CDR3: TGTGCTAGCAGCTTAGATCGACTGAACGAGCAGTACTTC.

The chain is built from TRBV6-1 and TRBJ2-1; a weak D match, TRBD1 (6 bases). Germline-derived CDR1 and CDR2 are MNHNS and SASEGT. The CDR3 is 16 amino acids. The V end was cut by 2 bases, the J end by 7 bases, with 18 bases between. CDR3 coding DNA: TGTGCCAGCAGTGAAAGAAGGGGGACCCCTCTGAATGAGCAGTTCTTC. Protein: CASSERRGTPLNEQFF.

This chain links TRBV15 with TRBJ2-1, with no clear D. There are 11 residues in the CDR3. Germline loops: CDR1 LNHNV, CDR2 YYDKDF (reference sequence). Trimming took 3 bases from V and 10 from J, leaving 7 bases between them. The CDR3 sequence is CATSSSREQFF. DNA of the CDR3: TGTGCCACCAGCAGTTCACGGGAGCAGTTCTTC.

The chain couples TRBV9 to TRBJ2-7, with TRBD1 identical over 7 bases. The V gene end was trimmed by 0 bases and the J gene end by 1 base; junction bases not matched to a gene: 4. CDR1 is SGDLS, CDR2 YYNGEE, per germline. CDR3 length equals 15 residues. The CDR3 loop reads CASSVGTGASYEQYF. CDR3 sequence (DNA): TGTGCCAGCAGCGTAGGCACAGGGGCGTCCTACGAGCAGTACTTC.

This chain uses TRBV7-3 with TRBJ2-1, with 11 bases that match TRBD2. V lost 2 bases, J lost 10 bases, and 7 bases stayed unmatched. This CDR3 contains 15 residues. Germline CDR1 and CDR2: SGHTA and FQGTGA. CDR3 sequence: CASSLDTSGSREQFF. DNA of the CDR3: TGTGCCAGCAGCTTAGACACTAGCGGGAGCAGGGAGCAGTTCTTC. Supplemented by reference TRBV7-3 and TRBJ2-1, the full variable domain reads GAGVSQTPSNKVTEKGKYVELRCDPISGHTALYWYRQSLGQGPEFLIYFQGTGAADDSGLPNDRFFAVRPEGSVSTLKIQRTERGDSAVYLCASSLDTSGSREQFFGPGTRLTVL.

This chain links TRBV9 with TRBJ2-6; 12 nucleotides line up with TRBD2. CDR3 size: 18 residues. Trimming at V came to 2 bases and at J to 2 bases, leaving 5 bases not matched to a gene. Germline lookup yields CDR1 SGDLS and CDR2 YYNGEE. The CDR3 region is CASSVTSGRGTGANVLTF. CDR3 DNA: TGTGCCAGCAGCGTGACTAGCGGGAGAGGGACTGGGGCCAACGTCCTGACTTTC. Using reference TRBV9 and TRBJ2-6 for the parts outside the CDR3, the full variable domain is DSGVTQTPKHLITATGQRVTLRCSPRSGDLSVYWYQQSLDQGLQFLIQYYNGEERAKGNILERFSAQQFPDLHSELNLSSLELGDSALYFCASSVTSGRGTGANVLTFGAGSRLTVL.

This chain links TRBV5-5 with TRBJ2-7; 7 bases fit TRBD2. Germline CDR1 reads SGHKS; CDR2 reads YYEKEE (reference sequence). J was trimmed by 2 bases and V by 1 base; bases with no gene match: 6. The CDR3 spans 15 residues. The CDR3 DNA sequence: TGTGCCAGCAGCTTGAGACTAGCATTTCCCTACGAGCAGTACTTC. Its translation: CASSLRLAFPYEQYF.

Only one count was recorded for this clone. V is TRBV6-5 and J is TRBJ1-2; possible D gene TRBD1, 5 bases. Trimming removed 5 bases from V and 4 bases from J, with 14 bases in between. This CDR3 has 14 amino acids. The germline V gene encodes CDR1 MNHEY and CDR2 SVGAGI. The CDR3 reads CASSLPGGSYGYTF. CDR3 bases: TGTGCCAGCAGTCTCCCGGGGGGTTCCTATGGCTACACCTTC.

The chain combines TRBV11-1 with TRBJ2-7, with 8 positions matching TRBD1. CDR1 is SGHAT, CDR2 FQDESV, per germline (reference sequence). The trim removed 11 bases at V and 9 bases at J, leaving 12 bases unmatched. The CDR3 runs to 12 residues. CDR3 sequence: CAVRIAGTGQYF. In DNA form, the CDR3 reads TGTGCCGTACGAATAGCCGGGACAGGGCAGTACTTC.

This clone was detected once. The chain employs TRBV5-4 and TRBJ2-3; TRBD2 matches 12 bases. Germline CDR1 SGHNT, CDR2 YYREEE (reference sequence). The CDR3 spans 16 residues. After removal of 3 bases from V and 8 bases from J, the junction contained 10 bases not matched to a gene. The chain's CDR3 is CASSWQTSGREGTQYF. The CDR3 bases are TGTGCCAGCAGCTGGCAGACTAGCGGGAGAGAAGGTACGCAGTATTTT. The full variable domain, in which reference TRBV5-4 and TRBJ2-3 provide the parts outside the CDR3, is ETGVTQSPTHLIKTRGQQVTLRCSSQSGHNTVSWYQQALGQGPQFIFQYYREEENGRGNFPPRFSGLQFPNYSSELNVNALELDDSALYLCASSWQTSGREGTQYFGPGTRLTVL.

The chain couples TRBV5-1 to TRBJ1-1, with D unresolved. The CDR3 consists of 14 residues. V shed 4 bases and J shed 1 base, with 11 bases lying between them. CDR1 is SGHRS and CDR2 is YFSETQ in the germline V gene. The CDR3 coding sequence is TGCGCCAGCAGCGGGCAGGCACCGAACACTGAAGCTTTCTTT. The encoded protein is CASSGQAPNTEAFF.

This chain joins TRBV7-2 and TRBJ2-2; D is undetermined. Germline CDR1 reads SGHTA; CDR2 reads FQGNSA. V lost 3 bases and J lost 0, with 8 bases in between. The CDR3 covers 15 residues. CDR3 protein: CASSFYEANTGELFF. CDR3 coding DNA: TGTGCCAGCAGCTTTTATGAGGCGAACACCGGGGAGCTGTTTTTT.

The chain is built from TRBV28 and TRBJ2-1, with a tentative D call TRBD1 (6 bases). The V end lost 10 bases, the J end lost 5 bases, and 21 bases lay between the germline ends. The CDR3 loop spans 15 amino acids. Germline loops: CDR1 MDHEN, CDR2 SYDVKM. CDR3 sequence: CATSLSGDLHNEQFF. The CDR3 bases are TGTGCCACCAGCCTCTCAGGGGACCTCCACAATGAGCAGTTCTTC.

The CDR3 is CASSHPIDNYGYTF. In DNA, the CDR3 is TGTGCCAGCAGCCACCCGATAGATAACTATGGCTACACCTTC. This chain links TRBV4-2 with TRBJ1-2; D uncertain. V was trimmed by 3 bases and J by 1 base, leaving 9 bases between them. Germline CDR1 LGHNA, CDR2 YNFKEQ. The CDR3 contains 14 residues.

This clone has only one observation. J is TRBJ2-7 and V is TRBV4-2; no clear D. Germline CDR1 is LGHNA and CDR2 is YNFKEQ. Trimming removed 0 bases from V and 2 bases from J, with 11 bases in between. This CDR3 contains 15 residues. The CDR3 loop is CASSQDLGSTYEQYF. DNA of the CDR3: TGTGCCAGCAGCCAAGATCTAGGCAGCACCTACGAGCAGTACTTC.

The genes are TRBV27 and TRBJ1-3, with D possibly TRBD1 on 6 matching bases. CDR1 is MNHEY and CDR2 is SMNVEV in the germline V gene (reference sequence). The CDR3 covers 15 residues. The V end was cut by 6 bases, the J end by 4 bases, with 16 bases between. CDR3 sequence (DNA): TGTGCCAGCAGCTTCCCCAGGGGCGTAGGAAACACCATATATTTT. Its translation is CASSFPRGVGNTIYF.

The gene calls are TRBV6-5 and TRBJ2-7; 9 bases map to TRBD2. With V trimmed by 4 bases and J by 6 bases, 1 base remained unmatched. Germline V lookup: CDR1 MNHEY, CDR2 SVGAGI. CDR3 length: 12 residues. The CDR3 nucleotides are TGTGCCAGCAGTTTAGCGGGAGTCGAGCAGTACTTC. Amino acids: CASSLAGVEQYF.

V and J are TRBV19 and TRBJ1-1; the D gene is possibly TRBD1 (5 bases). Trimming removed 5 bases from V and 2 bases from J, with 15 bases in between. Germline lookup yields CDR1 LNHDA and CDR2 SQIVND (reference sequence). The CDR3 runs to 15 residues. The CDR3: CASSLLRDTNTEAFF. The CDR3 nucleotides are TGTGCCAGTAGTTTACTCAGGGATACCAACACTGAAGCTTTCTTT.